This T cell receptor beta chain appears in the sequencing data of a study of cytomegalovirus exposure and HLA in healthy donors. Study background: Within the Caucasian-associated ancestry cluster were roughly 81% of the approximately 400 genotyped donors.

Germline V gene lookup returns CDR1 SGHNT and CDR2 YYREEE (reference sequence). The germline V and J ends were trimmed by 2 bases and 1 base, with 6 bases remaining between them. The CDR3 totals 13 residues. The PCR was carried out with 60 Vbeta primers and 13 Jbeta primers. TCRdb's table, derived via immunoSEQ multiplex PCR, lists solely in-frame clones and lacks some. The data contain 120,000 or so clones, less than 80% of them singletons. This clone was observed a few times. Sequencing used PBMCs. The gene calls are TRBV5-4 and TRBJ1-1; D gene unclear. The clonotype comes from a middle-aged man in good health and CMV-seropositive. The CDR3, as DNA: TGTGCCAGCAGCTTATTTCAGAACACTGAAGCTTTCTTT. This encodes CASSLFQNTEAFF. The variable domain in full, completed from reference TRBV5-4 and TRBJ1-1, reads ETGVTQSPTHLIKTRGQQVTLRCSSQSGHNTVSWYQQALGQGPQFIFQYYREEENGRGNFPPRFSGLQFPNYSSELNVNALELDDSALYLCASSLFQNTEAFFGQGTRLTVV.